One sample yielded the 13 T cell receptor beta chains listed below, sequenced in a study of T cells expressing NK-cell markers. From its re-call of the 5' RACE reads, TCRdb lists each CDR3 protein once, without DNA. The sample has 150,000 to 180,000 distinct CDR3 sequences, and its top ten clones hold 37%. Specimen: blood T cells: a sorted CD56 or NKG2C T cell subset, CD4+ or CD8+ T cells, or bulk PBMC T cells (not recorded which). Receptors originate from a woman in her forties or fifties in good health.

The rearrangement links TRBV14 to TRBJ2-1. CDR1 is SGHDN and CDR2 is FVKESK in the germline V gene. The CDR3 has 13 residues. CDR3 region: CASSPGPKRMWFF. Full variable domain (rest looked up from reference TRBV14 and TRBJ2-1): EAGVTQFPSHSVIEKGQTVTLRCDPISGHDNLYWYRRVMGKEIKFLLHFVKESKQDESGMPNNRFLAERTGGTYSTLKVQPAELEDSGVYFCASSPGPKRMWFFGPGTRLTVL.

The V call is TRBV6-5, the J call TRBJ2-3; TCRdb indicates TRBD1, and absent DNA this call remains unverified. The CDR3 covers 13 residues. From germline, CDR1 is MNHEY and CDR2 SVGAGI. The CDR3 region is CASSYSSGQGRDF.

The chain is built from TRBV5-1 and TRBJ1-1; TCRdb's D call of TRBD1 is untestable without DNA. This CDR3 contains 18 residues. CDR1 SGHRS and CDR2 YFSETQ come from the germline V gene. CDR3 in amino acids: CASSLGPLSSGANTEAFF. Looking up the rest from reference TRBV5-1 and TRBJ1-1 gives the full variable domain: KAGVTQTPRYLIKTRGQQVTLSCSPISGHRSVSWYQQTPGQGLQFLFEYFSETQRNKGNFPGRFSGRQFSNSRSEMNVSTLELGDSALYLCASSLGPLSSGANTEAFFGQGTRLTVV.

The chain is built from TRBV12-3 or TRBV12-4 and TRBJ2-2; TCRdb's D gene call, TRBD2, goes unchecked for lack of DNA. This CDR3 contains 17 residues. CDR3 sequence reads: CASRLTPLGRITGELFF.

V usage is TRBV10-2 and J usage is TRBJ2-7; TCRdb names TRBD2, which stays unverified in the absence of DNA. The CDR3 length is 13 residues. Germline CDR1 and CDR2: WSHSY and SAAADI. The CDR3 loop reads CASMGLATFEQYF.

V usage is TRBV7-9 and J usage is TRBJ2-1. The CDR3 covers 13 residues. The germline gives CDR1 SEHNR, CDR2 FQNEAQ (reference sequence). The CDR3 loop reads CASSLGYGREQFF.

The J gene is TRBJ2-1, the V gene TRBV4-1; the D gene TCRdb calls, TRBD1, cannot be checked with no DNA. Germline CDR1 and CDR2: MGHRA and YSYEKL. CDR3 size: 16 residues. The CDR3 loop reads CASTSLRGRRGNEQFF.

This chain connects TRBV12-5 to TRBJ2-1; TCRdb names TRBD1, which stays unverified in the absence of DNA. There are 14 residues in the CDR3. The V gene's germline CDR1 is LGHNT and CDR2 FRNRAP. The CDR3 spells CASGTRTGGDEQFF.

This sequence joins TRBV25-1 and TRBJ2-1; TCRdb picks TRBD2, but there is no DNA to check that call. Germline CDR1 is MGHDK and CDR2 is SYGVNS. The CDR3 sequence is 17 residues long. The CDR3: CASSEATTTLLHNEQFF.

The J gene is TRBJ2-1, the V gene TRBV19. Germline V gene sequence: CDR1 LNHDA, CDR2 SQIVND (reference sequence). There are 14 residues in the CDR3. CDR3 in amino acids: CASTGGSSYNEQFF. Supplemented by reference TRBV19 and TRBJ2-1, the full variable domain reads DGGITQSPKYLFRKEGQNVTLSCEQNLNHDAMYWYRQDPGQGLRLIYYSQIVNDFQKGDIAEGYSVSREKKESFPLTVTSAQKNPTAFYLCASTGGSSYNEQFFGPGTRLTVL.

The chain couples TRBV20-1 to TRBJ2-1; TCRdb indicates TRBD1, and absent DNA this call remains unverified. The germline gives CDR1 DFQATT, CDR2 SNEGSKA (reference sequence). CDR3 size: 12 residues. The CDR3 spells CSADIGNPEQFF.

This chain joins TRBV21-1 and TRBJ2-7; TCRdb calls TRBD2, which cannot be checked without DNA. TRBV21-1 is marked as a pseudogene. The length of the CDR3 is 18 residues. Here the CDR3 reads CASSKREGVAENSYEQYF.

The chain recombines TRBV6-2 or TRBV6-3 with TRBJ2-1; TCRdb reports TRBD2, a call that lacks DNA to check it against. This CDR3 spans 17 amino acids. Germline CDR1 reads MNHEY; CDR2 reads SVGEGT. The CDR3 spells CASSYSRSSGPYNEQFF.